The 11 T cell receptor beta chains below all came from one sample that was sequenced in a study of T cell responses to AZD1222 COVID-19 vaccine. Sequencing was performed with immunoSEQ multiplex PCR; in TCRdb, only in-frame clones are kept and a portion is missing. The table has fewer than 180,000 clones, more than 85% seen once. Source: peripheral blood, taken 28 days after the second AZD1222 dose. These receptors came from an adult who received the AZD1222 COVID-19 vaccine.

This chain joins TRBV28 and TRBJ1-5; D uncertain. Germline CDR1 and CDR2: MDHEN and SYDVKM. The CDR3 is made up of 13 amino acids. V gave up 7 bases and J gave up 0 bases, with 7 bases separating them. CDR3 DNA sequence: TGTGCCAGCAAGGAGGATAGCAATCAGCCCCAGCATTTT. This gives the protein CASKEDSNQPQHF.

Note on this clone: The same CDR3 also results from other DNA sequences found in this sample. V usage is TRBV6-5 and J usage is TRBJ2-7, with TRBD1 matching 9 bases. V lost 0 bases, J lost 2 bases, and 5 bases stayed unmatched. Germline CDR1 MNHEY, CDR2 SVGAGI. The CDR3 consists of 16 residues. Here the CDR3 reads CASSYSGTGFPYEQYF. CDR3 nucleotide sequence: TGTGCCAGCAGTTACTCCGGGACAGGGTTCCCCTACGAGCAGTACTTC.

The chain employs TRBV21-1 and TRBJ2-3. TRBV21-1 is an annotated pseudogene. The CDR3 extends over 16 amino acids. This CDR3 reads CASSRGQGRFPDTQYF. CDR3 DNA sequence: TGTGCCAGCAGCCGGGGGCAGGGTAGGTTTCCAGATACGCAGTATTTT.

The V gene is TRBV2, the J gene TRBJ1-2; no firm D call. Germline assignment: CDR1 SNHLY and CDR2 FYNNEI. The CDR3 contains 12 residues. The germline V and J ends were trimmed by 1 base and 13 bases, with 13 bases remaining between them. The DNA of the CDR3 is TGTGCCAGCAGTGAAGGAAACCAGGCCTGCACCTTC. Amino acid sequence: CASSEGNQACTF. Supplemented by reference TRBV2 and TRBJ1-2, the full variable domain reads EPEVTQTPSHQVTQMGQEVILRCVPISNHLYFYWYRQILGQKVEFLVSFYNNEISEKSEIFDDQFSVERPDGSNFTLKIRSTKLEDSAMYFCASSEGNQACTFGSGTRLTVV.

J is TRBJ2-7 and V is TRBV5-1, with 13 bases aligning to TRBD2. This CDR3 contains 16 residues. From germline, CDR1 is SGHRS and CDR2 YFSETQ. Germline trimming cut 7 bases from V and 6 bases from J; bases unmatched to any gene: 13. The CDR3 DNA sequence: TGCGCCAGCGCCGCCCCGGGACTAGCGGGAATCGGCGAGCAGTACTTC. It yields the protein CASAAPGLAGIGEQYF. The whole variable domain, remainder taken from reference TRBV5-1 and TRBJ2-7, is KAGVTQTPRYLIKTRGQQVTLSCSPISGHRSVSWYQQTPGQGLQFLFEYFSETQRNKGNFPGRFSGRQFSNSRSEMNVSTLELGDSALYLCASAAPGLAGIGEQYFGPGTRLTVT.

V usage is TRBV7-3 and J usage is TRBJ2-1; D is possibly TRBD1 or TRBD2 (5 bases each). Germline loops: CDR1 SGHTA, CDR2 FQGTGA. Trimming stripped 5 bases from V and 1 base from J, with 15 bases between. This CDR3 is 16 amino acids long. CDR3 protein: CASSPSRGVSYNEQFF. CDR3 bases: TGTGCCAGCAGCCCTAGTCGGGGCGTATCCTACAATGAGCAGTTCTTC. The full variable domain, in which reference TRBV7-3 and TRBJ2-1 provide the parts outside the CDR3, is GAGVSQTPSNKVTEKGKYVELRCDPISGHTALYWYRQSLGQGPEFLIYFQGTGAADDSGLPNDRFFAVRPEGSVSTLKIQRTERGDSAVYLCASSPSRGVSYNEQFFGPGTRLTVL.

V gene TRBV7-9 combines with J gene TRBJ1-1; D unclear. Germline V gene sequence: CDR1 SEHNR, CDR2 FQNEAQ (reference sequence). The V end was cut by 3 bases, the J end by 8 bases, with 13 bases between. CDR3 length equals 13 residues. The CDR3 sequence: CASSFPNGEEAFF. Here the CDR3 DNA reads TGTGCCAGCAGCTTCCCTAACGGAGAAGAAGCTTTCTTT.

The rearrangement joins TRBV11-1 to TRBJ2-1; perhaps D is TRBD1 or TRBD2 (5 bases each). The V gene lost 1 base and the J gene lost 10 bases, with 14 bases spanning the gap. The germline V gene encodes CDR1 SGHAT and CDR2 FQDESV (reference sequence). This CDR3 is 14 amino acids long. The CDR3 DNA reads TGTGCCAGCAGCTTAGGTCCTGGGGGTTGGGAGCAGTTCTTC. Its translation is CASSLGPGGWEQFF.

The chain is built from TRBV23-1 and TRBJ1-2, with a possible D match to TRBD1 (6 bases). TRBV23-1 is flagged as an ORF with uncertain function. The V end was cut by 0 bases, the J end by 3 bases, with 17 bases between. The CDR3 covers 17 residues. CDR3 DNA: TGCGCCAGCAGTCAATCGCACAGGGTGTCCCTCTACTATGGCTACACCTTC. Its translation is CASSQSHRVSLYYGYTF.

This sequence joins TRBV18 and TRBJ2-6; perhaps TRBD1 as D (5 bases). V shed 2 bases and J shed 0 bases, with 11 bases lying between them. The CDR3 has 17 amino acids. Germline V gives CDR1 KGHSH, CDR2 LQKENI. CDR3 bases: TGTGCCAGCTCACCATGGACACCAATCTCTGGGGCCAACGTCCTGACTTTC. The encoded protein is CASSPWTPISGANVLTF.

The V and J genes are TRBV7-6 and TRBJ2-1, with 7 bases aligning to TRBD2. CDR1 SGHVS and CDR2 FNYEAQ come from the germline V gene. V was pared by 4 bases and J by 8 bases, with 11 bases of the junction left unmatched. The CDR3 has 15 amino acids. Here the CDR3 DNA reads TGTGCCAGCAGCTCCTTAGCCCTGGGGGGGGATGAGCAGTTCTTC. It encodes CASSSLALGGDEQFF. The full variable domain, its missing parts supplied by reference TRBV7-6 and TRBJ2-1, is GAGVSQSPRYKVTKRGQDVALRCDPISGHVSLYWYRQALGQGPEFLTYFNYEAQQDKSGLPNDRFSAERPEGSISTLTIQRTEQRDSAMYRCASSSLALGGDEQFFGPGTRLTVL.